The text below deals with one T cell receptor (beta chain). These data originate in a study of blood T cell repertoires in COVID-19. Across the study: Italy, Spain and the United States were the sources of the convalescent and acute COVID-19 samples.

Per the original data handling: Nucleated cell number was recorded as an estimate derived from reference gene primer amplification. TCRdb's table, derived via immunoSEQ multiplex PCR, lists solely in-frame clones and lacks some. The V and J calls and clone size come from that table; D and trimming were worked out from the DNA. The table includes around 75,000 clones, roughly 90% detected once. The trim removed 6 bases at V and 0 bases at J, leaving 5 bases unmatched. The CDR3 has 15 residues. Germline V gives CDR1 ENHRY, CDR2 SYGVKD. This sequence originates from a man aged 60 to 75 with acute or convalescent COVID-19. The V gene is TRBV10-3, the J gene TRBJ1-3, with 7 bases that match TRBD1. The material sequenced was peripheral blood. The CDR3 coding sequence is TGTGCCATCAGCCTCCGGGACAGCTCTGGAAACACCATATATTTT. Its translation is CAISLRDSSGNTIYF.